This T cell receptor (beta chain) was captured by sequencing in a study of PD-L1 blockade in urothelial cancer. Study-level background: Analyzed time points were 3 weeks (second dose) and 6 weeks after therapy began.

TCRdb's copy holds only in-frame clones and misses some; the assay was immunoSEQ multiplex PCR. The sample yields tens of thousands of clones, roughly 90% seen once. The CDR3 has 16 amino acids. The germline V gene has CDR1 SGHTA and CDR2 FQGTGA. Trimming at V came to 5 bases and at J to 3 bases, leaving 5 bases not matched to a gene. As for time point: peripheral blood 6 weeks after treatment start. The sample was PBMCs, taken around atezolizumab (anti-PD-L1) treatment. This receptor was obtained from a man in his sixties with urothelial cancer. This rearrangement joins TRBV7-3 to TRBJ1-4; 11 nucleotides match TRBD1. CDR3 DNA: TGTGCCAGCAGCCCCGGGACAGGGGGGGCTAATGAAAAACTGTTTTTT. It specifies CASSPGTGGANEKLFF. The full variable domain, with the rest looked up from reference TRBV7-3 and TRBJ1-4, is GAGVSQTPSNKVTEKGKYVELRCDPISGHTALYWYRQSLGQGPEFLIYFQGTGAADDSGLPNDRFFAVRPEGSVSTLKIQRTERGDSAVYLCASSPGTGGANEKLFFGSGTQLSVL.